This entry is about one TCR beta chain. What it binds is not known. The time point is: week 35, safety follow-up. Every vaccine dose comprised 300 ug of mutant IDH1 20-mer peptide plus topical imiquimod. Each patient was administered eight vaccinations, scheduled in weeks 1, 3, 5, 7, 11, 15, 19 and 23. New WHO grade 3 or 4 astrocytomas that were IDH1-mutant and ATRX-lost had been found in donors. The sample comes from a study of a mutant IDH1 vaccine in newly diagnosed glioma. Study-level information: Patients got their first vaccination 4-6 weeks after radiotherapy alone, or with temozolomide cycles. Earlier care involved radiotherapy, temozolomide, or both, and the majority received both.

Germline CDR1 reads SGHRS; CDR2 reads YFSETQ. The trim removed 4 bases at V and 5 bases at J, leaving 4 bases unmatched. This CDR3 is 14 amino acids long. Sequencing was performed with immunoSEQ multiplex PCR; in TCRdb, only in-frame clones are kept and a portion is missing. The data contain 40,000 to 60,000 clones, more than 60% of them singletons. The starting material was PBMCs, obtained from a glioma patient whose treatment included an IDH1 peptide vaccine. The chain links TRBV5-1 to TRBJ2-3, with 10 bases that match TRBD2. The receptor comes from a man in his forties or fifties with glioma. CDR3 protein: CASSPRTSGDTQYF. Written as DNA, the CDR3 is TGCGCCAGCAGCCCACGGACTAGCGGAGATACGCAGTATTTT.